This T cell receptor (beta chain) was recorded in a study of low-dose radiotherapy and immunotherapy resistance in tumors. Study-wide context: Administration of intravenous cyclophosphamide at 200 mg/m2 took place every two weeks, one day before radiation and immunotherapy. Aspirin 300 mg, taken orally and daily, was given to patients for four cycles from cycle 1 day 1.

Time point described: before trial treatment. Treatment combined nivolumab, ipilimumab, aspirin, low-dose cyclophosphamide and low-dose radiotherapy in a dose-escalation trial. This clonotype is deemed medium-sized. Losses at the gene ends were 8 bases for V and 6 bases for J; bases not matched to a gene: 6. The CDR3 has 13 amino acids. cDNA synthesis used a TRAV/TRBV-specific primer set for both chains. A roughly 20-cycle PCR with a constant-region primer and V-primer adapter amplified TCRs. TCRdb redid the calling of the reads with MiXCR, one entry per CDR3 protein. The sample carries 35,000 to 50,000 distinct CDR3 sequences, 25% to 40% recorded once.

This clonotype was obtained from a male donor with gallbladder cancer. The V and J genes are TRBV12-3 or TRBV12-4 and TRBJ2-1, with 8 bases that match TRBD2. This specimen was PBMCs, taken before treatment. The CDR3 nucleotides read TGTGCCAGCTCACCGGGGGGGGGCAATGAGCAGTTCTTC. This sequence encodes CASSPGGGNEQFF.